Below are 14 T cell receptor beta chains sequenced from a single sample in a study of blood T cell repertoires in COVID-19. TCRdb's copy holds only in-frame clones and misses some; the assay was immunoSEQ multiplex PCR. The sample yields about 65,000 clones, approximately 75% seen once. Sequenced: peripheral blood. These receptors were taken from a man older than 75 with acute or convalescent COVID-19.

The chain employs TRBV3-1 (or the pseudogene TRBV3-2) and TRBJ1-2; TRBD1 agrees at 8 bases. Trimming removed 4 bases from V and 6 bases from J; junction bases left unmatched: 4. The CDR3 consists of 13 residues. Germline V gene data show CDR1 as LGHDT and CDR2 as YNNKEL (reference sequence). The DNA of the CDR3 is TGTGCCAGCAGCCGGAACAGGGGGGATGGCTACACCTTC. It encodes CASSRNRGDGYTF.

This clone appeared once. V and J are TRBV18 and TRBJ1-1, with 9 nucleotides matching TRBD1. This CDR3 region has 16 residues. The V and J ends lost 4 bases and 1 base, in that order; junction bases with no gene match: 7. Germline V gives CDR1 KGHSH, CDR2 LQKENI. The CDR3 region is CASSRSTGGSNTEAFF. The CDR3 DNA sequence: TGTGCCAGCTCACGATCTACAGGGGGCTCGAACACTGAAGCTTTCTTT.

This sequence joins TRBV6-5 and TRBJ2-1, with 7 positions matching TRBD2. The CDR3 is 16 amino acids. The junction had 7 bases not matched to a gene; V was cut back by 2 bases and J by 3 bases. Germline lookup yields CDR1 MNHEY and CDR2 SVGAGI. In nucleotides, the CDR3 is TGTGCCAGCAGTTACGGTACGCGGGGGAGCTACAATGAGCAGTTCTTC. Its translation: CASSYGTRGSYNEQFF.

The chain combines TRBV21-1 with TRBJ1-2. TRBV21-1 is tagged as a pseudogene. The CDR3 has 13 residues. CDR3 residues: CASSKDRGYGYTF. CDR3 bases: TGTGCCAGCAGCAAAGATCGGGGGTATGGCTACACCTTC.

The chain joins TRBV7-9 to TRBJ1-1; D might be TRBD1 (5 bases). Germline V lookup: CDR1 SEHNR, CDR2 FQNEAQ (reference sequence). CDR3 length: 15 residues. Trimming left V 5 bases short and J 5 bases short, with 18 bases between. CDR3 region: CASSNIREGRTEAFF. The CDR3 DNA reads TGTGCCAGCAGCAACATCCGGGAGGGGAGGACTGAAGCTTTCTTT.

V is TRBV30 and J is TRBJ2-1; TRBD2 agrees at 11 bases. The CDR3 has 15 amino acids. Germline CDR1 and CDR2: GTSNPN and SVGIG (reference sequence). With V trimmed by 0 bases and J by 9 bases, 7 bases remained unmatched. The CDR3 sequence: CAWSVFSGGAAEQFF. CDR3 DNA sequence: TGTGCCTGGAGTGTGTTTAGCGGGGGGGCCGCTGAGCAGTTCTTC.

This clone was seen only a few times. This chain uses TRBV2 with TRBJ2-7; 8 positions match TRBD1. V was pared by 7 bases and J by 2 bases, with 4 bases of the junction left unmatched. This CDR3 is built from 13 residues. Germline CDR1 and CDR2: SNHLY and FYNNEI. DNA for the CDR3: TGTGCCAGCATTTACAGGGGGACCTACGAGCAGTACTTC. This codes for CASIYRGTYEQYF.

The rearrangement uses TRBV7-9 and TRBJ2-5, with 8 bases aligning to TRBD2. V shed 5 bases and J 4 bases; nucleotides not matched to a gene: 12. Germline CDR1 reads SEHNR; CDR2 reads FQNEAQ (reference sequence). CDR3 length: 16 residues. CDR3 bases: TGTGCCAGCAGCACCCTATCGGGGGGGGGCGTAGAGACCCAGTACTTC. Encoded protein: CASSTLSGGGVETQYF.

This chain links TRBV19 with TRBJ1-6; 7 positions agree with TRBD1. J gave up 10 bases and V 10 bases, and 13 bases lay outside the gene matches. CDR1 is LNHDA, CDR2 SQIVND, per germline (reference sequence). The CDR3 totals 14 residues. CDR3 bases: TGTGCCACCCTCGGGACAGAAGGAAGCTCACCCCTCCACTTT. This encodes CATLGTEGSSPLHF.

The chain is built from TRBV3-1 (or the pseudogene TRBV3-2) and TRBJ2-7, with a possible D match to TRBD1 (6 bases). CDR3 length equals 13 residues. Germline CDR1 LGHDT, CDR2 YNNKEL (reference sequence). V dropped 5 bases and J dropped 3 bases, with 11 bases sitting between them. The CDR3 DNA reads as TGTGCCAGCAGCGAGGACAGCGACTACGAGCAGTACTTC. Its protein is CASSEDSDYEQYF.

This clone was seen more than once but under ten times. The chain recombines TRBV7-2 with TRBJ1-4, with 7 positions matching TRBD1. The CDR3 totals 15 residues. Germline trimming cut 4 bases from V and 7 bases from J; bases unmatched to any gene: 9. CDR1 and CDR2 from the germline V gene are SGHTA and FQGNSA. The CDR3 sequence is CASSSTGTQAEKLFF. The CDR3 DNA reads TGTGCCAGCAGCTCGACAGGGACTCAGGCTGAAAAACTGTTTTTT.

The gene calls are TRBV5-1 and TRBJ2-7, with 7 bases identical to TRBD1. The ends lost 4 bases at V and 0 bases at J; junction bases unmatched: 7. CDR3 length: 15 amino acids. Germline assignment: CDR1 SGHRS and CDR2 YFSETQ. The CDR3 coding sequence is TGCGCCAGCAGCCCCCGGACAGGTAGCTCCTACGAGCAGTACTTC. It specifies CASSPRTGSSYEQYF.

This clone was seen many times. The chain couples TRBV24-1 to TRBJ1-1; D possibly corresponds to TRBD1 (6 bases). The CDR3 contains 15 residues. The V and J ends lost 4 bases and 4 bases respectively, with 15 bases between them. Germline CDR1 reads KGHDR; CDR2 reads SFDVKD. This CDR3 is CATSDLTGTGTEAFF. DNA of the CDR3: TGTGCCACCAGTGACCTGACAGGTACGGGCACTGAAGCTTTCTTT.

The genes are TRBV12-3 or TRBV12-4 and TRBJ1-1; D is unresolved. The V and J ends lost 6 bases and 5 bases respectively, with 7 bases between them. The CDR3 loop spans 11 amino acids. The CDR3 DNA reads TGTGCCAGCAGCACCGGGACTGAAGCTTTCTTT. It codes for CASSTGTEAFF.